These 11 T cell receptor beta chains originate from one sample sequenced in a study of T-cell reconstitution after alpha-beta-depleted transplantation in children. Preparation of the TCRbeta library used unique molecular identifiers. Using its own MiXCR run on the PCR reads, TCRdb lists one record per CDR3 protein. The sample yields hundreds of thousands of distinct CDR3 sequences, 10% to 15% seen once. Source: PBMCs, mostly from graft donor cells, taken 360 days after TCRalphabeta/CD19-depleted stem cell transplant. The receptor set was obtained from a male patient younger than 18 who had a stem cell transplant for acute myeloid leukemia, so the T cells may come from the graft donor.

V and J are TRBV4-2 and TRBJ2-1; D perhaps matches TRBD2 (6 bases). Trimming removed 4 bases at V and 3 bases at J, with 16 bases between. The CDR3 covers 16 residues. Germline lookup yields CDR1 LGHNA and CDR2 YNFKEQ. The CDR3 nucleotides are TGTGCCAGCAGCCTCGGAACCGGGACTCTCTACAATGAGCAGTTCTTC. Its protein is CASSLGTGTLYNEQFF.

The chain carries TRBV7-9 and TRBJ2-7; no definite D call. V was trimmed by 5 bases and J by 3 bases, leaving 14 bases between them. CDR3 length equals 14 residues. CDR1 is SEHNR and CDR2 is FQNEAQ in the germline V gene (reference sequence). CDR3 DNA sequence: TGTGCCAGCAGCCCCGAGTCGGGTAGCTACGAGCAGTACTTC. Amino acid sequence: CASSPESGSYEQYF.

The sample holds a few counts of this clonotype. The chain couples TRBV20-1 to TRBJ1-5, with D maybe TRBD1 (6 bases). The CDR3 has 13 amino acids. Germline V gene sequence: CDR1 DFQATT, CDR2 SNEGSKA (reference sequence). The V gene lost 2 bases and the J gene lost 7 bases, with 12 bases spanning the gap. The CDR3 DNA sequence: TGCAGTGCTAGAAGGGGGTTGAGGCAGCCCCAGCATTTT. Protein: CSARRGLRQPQHF.

In the case of this clonotype: The conserved phenylalanine or tryptophan is not found at the CDR3 terminus, so this likely reflects a read error. The chain recombines TRBV11-2 with TRBJ2-1; 14 nucleotides line up with TRBD2. CDR3 length: 18 amino acids. With V trimmed by 5 bases and J by 1 base, 7 bases remained unmatched. Per the germline V gene, CDR1 is SGHAT and CDR2 is FQNNGV. CDR3 protein: CASSKPGLAGVSYNEQFL. CDR3 nucleotides: TGTGCCAGCAGCAAACCGGGACTAGCGGGAGTATCCTACAATGAGCAGTTCTTA.

The chain joins TRBV4-3 to TRBJ2-7, with TRBD1 identical over 7 bases. V gave up 1 base and J gave up 3 bases; unmatched junction bases: 3. Per the germline V gene, CDR1 is LGHNA and CDR2 is YSLEER. The length of the CDR3 is 14 residues. CDR3 coding DNA: TGCGCCAGCAGCCAAGCACAGGGGTTCTACGAGCAGTACTTC. Its translation is CASSQAQGFYEQYF.

The V and J genes are TRBV19 and TRBJ2-1, with 12 bases that match TRBD1. Trimming took 5 bases from V and 7 from J; bases not matched to a gene: 9. This CDR3 contains 16 residues. Germline V gene sequence: CDR1 LNHDA, CDR2 SQIVND (reference sequence). Written as DNA, the CDR3 is TGTGCCAGTAGTGCCCCGGGACAGGGGGCGTTAAATGAGCAGTTCTTC. Translating it yields CASSAPGQGALNEQFF.

This clonotype was counted many times. The chain employs TRBV6-5 and TRBJ2-7; D might be TRBD1 (6 bases). The germline V and J ends were trimmed by 6 bases and 3 bases, with 18 bases remaining between them. CDR1 and CDR2 (germline): MNHEY, SVGAGI. This CDR3 is built from 15 residues. CDR3 nucleotides: TGTGCCAGCAGGCCGGGACACAACCTAATCTACGAGCAGTACTTC. It specifies CASRPGHNLIYEQYF.

The chain carries TRBV5-1 and TRBJ2-7; the D is unclear. The CDR3 runs 15 residues. The ends were cut back, 1 base at V and 0 bases at J, with 11 bases in the middle. The germline gives CDR1 SGHRS, CDR2 YFSETQ. In nucleotides, the CDR3 is TGCGCCAGCAGCTTGTACCTCGGAACCTCCTACGAGCAGTACTTC. Translating gives CASSLYLGTSYEQYF.

Concerning this clonotype itself: This may be a read error, as it is one base from a much larger clone. The rearrangement links TRBV5-1 to TRBJ2-7; D is undetermined. This CDR3 has 15 amino acids. The V gene's germline CDR1 is SGHRS and CDR2 YFSETQ. Trimming stripped 0 bases from V and 3 bases from J, with 13 bases between. The CDR3 DNA follows: TGCGCCAGCAGCTTGGGACCGGCGGACGTCTACGAGCAGTACTTC. Its translation is CASSLGPADVYEQYF.

In its sample, this clonotype was seen a few times. The chain employs TRBV23-1 and TRBJ1-5; perhaps TRBD1 as D (5 bases). TRBV23-1 counts as an open reading frame of uncertain function. Trimming stripped 2 bases from V and 0 bases from J, with 20 bases between. The CDR3 loop spans 19 amino acids. CDR3 sequence (DNA): TGCGCCAGCAGTCAAGGGAGTCTGCGACAGCTCTATAGCAATCAGCCCCAGCATTTT. Protein: CASSQGSLRQLYSNQPQHF.

This clonotype was counted ten times or more. J is TRBJ1-1 and V is TRBV28, with D perhaps matching TRBD1 (5 bases). Trimming stripped 3 bases from V and 1 base from J, with 9 bases between. The germline gives CDR1 MDHEN, CDR2 SYDVKM. CDR3 length equals 14 residues. The CDR3 reads CASSFQGWNTEAFF. CDR3 DNA sequence: TGTGCCAGCAGTTTTCAGGGATGGAACACTGAAGCTTTCTTT.